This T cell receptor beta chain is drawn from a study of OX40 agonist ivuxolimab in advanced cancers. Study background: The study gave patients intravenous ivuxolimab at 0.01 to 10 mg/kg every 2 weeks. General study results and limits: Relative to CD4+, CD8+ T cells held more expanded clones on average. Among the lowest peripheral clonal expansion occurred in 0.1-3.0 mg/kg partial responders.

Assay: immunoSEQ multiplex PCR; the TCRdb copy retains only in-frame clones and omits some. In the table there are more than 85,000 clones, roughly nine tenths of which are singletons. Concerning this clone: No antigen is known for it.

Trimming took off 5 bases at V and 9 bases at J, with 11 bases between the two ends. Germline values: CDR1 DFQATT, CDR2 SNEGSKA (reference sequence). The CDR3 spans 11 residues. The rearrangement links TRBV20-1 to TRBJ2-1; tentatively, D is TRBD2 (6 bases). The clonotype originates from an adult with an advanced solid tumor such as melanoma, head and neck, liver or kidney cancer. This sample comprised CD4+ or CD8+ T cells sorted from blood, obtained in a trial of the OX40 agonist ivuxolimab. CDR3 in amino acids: CSALLATEQFF. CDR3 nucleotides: TGCAGTGCTCTACTAGCAACTGAGCAGTTCTTC.